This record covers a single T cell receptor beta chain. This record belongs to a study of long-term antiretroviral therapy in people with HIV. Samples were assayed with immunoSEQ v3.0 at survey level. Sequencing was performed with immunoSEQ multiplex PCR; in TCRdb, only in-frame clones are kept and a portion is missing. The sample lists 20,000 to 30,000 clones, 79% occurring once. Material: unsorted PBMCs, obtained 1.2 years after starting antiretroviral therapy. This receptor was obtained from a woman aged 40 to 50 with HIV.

The CDR3 DNA reads as TGTGCCAGCAGCTTGGCGGGCAGGGGGCGCCCCTACGAGCAGTACTTC. Amino acid sequence: CASSLAGRGRPYEQYF. This chain joins TRBV5-6 and TRBJ2-7; 8 bases line up with TRBD1. Germline lookup yields CDR1 SGHDT and CDR2 YYEEEE. V lost 0 bases, J lost 2 bases, and 7 bases stayed unmatched. This CDR3 spans 16 amino acids.